This entry is about one T cell receptor (beta chain). This clonotype was recorded many times. The antigen it recognizes is unknown. Base qualities are not at hand, and no much larger clone is one base apart. Libraries were built with PCR. Sequencing took place on an Illumina HiSeq 2500. TCR library preparation used molecular barcoding, with unique molecular identifiers applied to normalize quantification of the TCRbeta repertoire. TCRdb took the public reads, trimmed them with fastp at Q25, ran MiXCR for clone calling and kept in-frame beta chains. Each record represents a unique CDR3 protein, reported with the most common genes and DNA among its rows. The sample yields about 460,000 distinct CDR3 sequences; roughly 11% were counted once. The biggest ten clones account for 11% to 15% of the sample. This record comes from a study of T-cell reconstitution after alpha-beta-depleted transplantation in children listed by TCRdb under 2016. At the level of the whole study: T-cell immune reconstitution after TCRalphabeta/CD19-depleted allogeneic hematopoietic cell transplantation in children was quantitatively tracked in the study by means of TCR repertoire profiling. What the research found in general, with its limitations: The frequencies of hyperexpanded clones fell over the following months, and after one year, T-cell counts and TCRbeta diversity were mostly attributed to newly produced T cells. In some patients, the high TCRbeta diversity seen at day 60 was put down to recipient T cells and intrathymic progenitors that had survived conditioning. Apparently early alphabetaT-cell count recovery about two months after transplant reportedly relied on only several hundred rapidly expanded clones derived from non-depleted graft cells.

The label giving this sample's treatment or condition can be read as: allogeneic hematopoietic cell transplantation with graft depleted of TCRalphabeta T cells and CD19 B cells. Transplant recipients were children who received TCRalphabeta/CD19-depleted allogeneic hematopoietic cell grafts. The source of this sequence is a female patient younger than 10 who had a stem cell transplant for aplastic anemia, so the T cells may come from the graft donor. Sequences were derived from PBMCs, mostly from graft donor cells, sampled 180 days after TCRalphabeta/CD19-depleted stem cell transplant.

The DNA sequence is TGTGCCAGCAGTTTCCCACTACGCCGGGACGGGAGCACAGATACGCAGTATTTT. This yields the protein CASSFPLRRDGSTDTQYF. The chain is assembled from TRBV28 and TRBJ2-3, with a tentative D call of TRBD1 or TRBD2, each matching 5 bases. The V and J ends are trimmed by 3 bases and 0 bases, leaving 19 bases between them. Based on the germline V gene, the CDR1 and CDR2 sequences are MDHEN and SYDVKM. Spanning cysteine to phenylalanine, the CDR3 consists of 18 amino acids. Only CDR3 DNA remains: 54 bases, in frame from the first base.